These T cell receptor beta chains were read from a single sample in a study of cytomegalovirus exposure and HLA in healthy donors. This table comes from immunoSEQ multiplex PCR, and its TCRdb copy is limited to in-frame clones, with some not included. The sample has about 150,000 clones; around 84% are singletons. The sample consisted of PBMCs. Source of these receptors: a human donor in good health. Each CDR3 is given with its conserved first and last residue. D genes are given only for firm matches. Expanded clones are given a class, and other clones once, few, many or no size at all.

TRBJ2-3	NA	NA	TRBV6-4	CASSPGQPTDTQYF	TGTGCCAGCAGCCCCGGACAGCCTACAGATACGCAGTATTTT
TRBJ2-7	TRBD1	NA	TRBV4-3	CASSQDSGTGYEQYF	TGCGCCAGCAGCCAAGATTCGGGGACAGGGTATGAGCAGTACTTC
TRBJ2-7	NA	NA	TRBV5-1	CASSSTVNYEQYF	TGCGCCAGCAGCTCTACAGTAAACTACGAGCAGTACTTC
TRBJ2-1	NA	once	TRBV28	CASTLIGGSSDNEQFF	TGTGCCAGCACCCTTATTGGAGGGTCATCCGACAATGAGCAGTTCTTC
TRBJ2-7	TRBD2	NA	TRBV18	CASSPSRGTSGNLGEQYF	TGTGCCAGCTCACCAAGTCGAGGGACTAGCGGGAATCTCGGGGAGCAGTACTTC
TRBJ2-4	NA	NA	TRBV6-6	CASSAGIKNIQYF	TGTGCCAGCAGTGCCGGGATAAAAAACATTCAGTACTTC
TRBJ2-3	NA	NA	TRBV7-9	CASRTSTDTQYF	TGTGCCAGCAGAACTAGCACAGATACGCAGTATTTT
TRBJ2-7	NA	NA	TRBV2	CASSTDDNYEQYF	TGTGCCAGCAGTACCGACGACAACTACGAGCAGTACTTC
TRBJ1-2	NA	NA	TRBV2	CASSAQAPTNYGYTF	TGTGCCAGCAGTGCCCAGGCGCCCACTAACTATGGCTACACCTTC
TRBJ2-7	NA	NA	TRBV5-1	CASSLHAPNYEQYF	TGCGCCAGCAGCCTGCACGCGCCGAACTACGAGCAGTACTTC
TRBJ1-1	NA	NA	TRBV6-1	CASRGGKLGNTEAFF	TGTGCCAGCAGGGGGGGGAAACTAGGAAACACTGAAGCTTTCTTT
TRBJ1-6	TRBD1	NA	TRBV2	CASSETGAFYNSPLHF	TGTGCCAGCAGTGAAACAGGGGCTTTTTATAATTCACCCCTCCACTTT
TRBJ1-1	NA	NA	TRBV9	CASSQDMVGTEAFF	TGTGCCAGCAGCCAAGACATGGTCGGCACTGAAGCTTTCTTT